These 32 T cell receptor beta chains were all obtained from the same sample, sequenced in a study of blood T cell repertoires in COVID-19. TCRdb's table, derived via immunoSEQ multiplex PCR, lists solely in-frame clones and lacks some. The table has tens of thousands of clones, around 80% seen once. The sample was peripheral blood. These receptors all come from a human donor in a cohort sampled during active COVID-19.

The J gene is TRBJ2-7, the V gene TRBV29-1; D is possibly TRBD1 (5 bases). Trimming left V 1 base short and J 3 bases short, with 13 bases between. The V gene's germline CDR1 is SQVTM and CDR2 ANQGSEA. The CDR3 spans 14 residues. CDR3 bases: TGCAGCGTTGAAGGGACACGAGCAGACTACGAGCAGTACTTC. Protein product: CSVEGTRADYEQYF.

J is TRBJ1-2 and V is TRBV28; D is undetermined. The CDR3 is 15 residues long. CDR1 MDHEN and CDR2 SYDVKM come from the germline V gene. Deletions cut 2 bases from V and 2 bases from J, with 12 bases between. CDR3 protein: CASSLVRNLNYGYTF. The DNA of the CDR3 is TGTGCCAGCAGTTTAGTCAGGAATTTGAACTATGGCTACACCTTC.

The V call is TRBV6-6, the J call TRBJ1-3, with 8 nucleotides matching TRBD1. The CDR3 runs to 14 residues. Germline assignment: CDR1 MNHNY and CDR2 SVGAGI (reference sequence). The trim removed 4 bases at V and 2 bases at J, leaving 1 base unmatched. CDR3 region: CASSLQGAGNTIYF. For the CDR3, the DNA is TGTGCCAGCAGTTTACAGGGGGCTGGAAACACCATATATTTT.

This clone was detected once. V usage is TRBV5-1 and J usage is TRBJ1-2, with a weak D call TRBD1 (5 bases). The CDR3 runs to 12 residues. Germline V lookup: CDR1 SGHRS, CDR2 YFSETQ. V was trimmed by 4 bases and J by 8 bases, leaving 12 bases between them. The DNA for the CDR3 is TGCGCCAGCAGCCCTCGGGGGAACGGCTACACCTTC. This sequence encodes CASSPRGNGYTF.

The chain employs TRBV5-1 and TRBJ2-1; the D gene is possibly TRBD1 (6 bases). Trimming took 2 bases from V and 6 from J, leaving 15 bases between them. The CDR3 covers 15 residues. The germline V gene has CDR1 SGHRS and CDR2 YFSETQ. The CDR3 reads CASSFQGSTSNEQFF. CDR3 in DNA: TGCGCCAGCAGCTTTCAGGGGTCAACTTCCAATGAGCAGTTCTTC. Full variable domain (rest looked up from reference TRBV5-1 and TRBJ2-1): KAGVTQTPRYLIKTRGQQVTLSCSPISGHRSVSWYQQTPGQGLQFLFEYFSETQRNKGNFPGRFSGRQFSNSRSEMNVSTLELGDSALYLCASSFQGSTSNEQFFGPGTRLTVL.

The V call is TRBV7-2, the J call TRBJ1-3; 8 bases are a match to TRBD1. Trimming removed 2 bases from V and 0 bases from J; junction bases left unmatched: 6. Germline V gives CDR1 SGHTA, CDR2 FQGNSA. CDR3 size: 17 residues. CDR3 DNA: TGTGCCAGCAGCTTATGGCCGGACAGGGCCTCTGGAAACACCATATATTTT. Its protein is CASSLWPDRASGNTIYF.

CDR3 sequence: CASSPGTSGSQEQFF. The CDR3 region has the DNA TGCGCCAGCAGCCCCGGGACTAGCGGGAGTCAGGAGCAGTTCTTC. This rearrangement joins TRBV5-1 to TRBJ2-1; 14 positions agree with TRBD2. The V and J ends lost 4 bases and 10 bases, in that order; junction bases with no gene match: 7. This CDR3 is 15 amino acids long. Germline V gene data show CDR1 as SGHRS and CDR2 as YFSETQ. The full variable domain, its missing parts supplied by reference TRBV5-1 and TRBJ2-1, is KAGVTQTPRYLIKTRGQQVTLSCSPISGHRSVSWYQQTPGQGLQFLFEYFSETQRNKGNFPGRFSGRQFSNSRSEMNVSTLELGDSALYLCASSPGTSGSQEQFFGPGTRLTVL.

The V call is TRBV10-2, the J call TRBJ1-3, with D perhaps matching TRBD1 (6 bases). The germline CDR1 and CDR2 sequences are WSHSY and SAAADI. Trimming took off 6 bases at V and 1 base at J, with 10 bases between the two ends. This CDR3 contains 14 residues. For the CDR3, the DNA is TGCGCCAGCAGCCCCACAGGGTCTGGAAACACCATATATTTT. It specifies CASSPTGSGNTIYF.

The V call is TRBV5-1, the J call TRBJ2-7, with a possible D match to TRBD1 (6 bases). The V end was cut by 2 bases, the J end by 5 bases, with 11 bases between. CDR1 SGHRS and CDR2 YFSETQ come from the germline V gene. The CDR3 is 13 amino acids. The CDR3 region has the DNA TGCGCCAGCAGCTTTCAGGGGTACCACGAGCAGTACTTC. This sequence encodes CASSFQGYHEQYF.

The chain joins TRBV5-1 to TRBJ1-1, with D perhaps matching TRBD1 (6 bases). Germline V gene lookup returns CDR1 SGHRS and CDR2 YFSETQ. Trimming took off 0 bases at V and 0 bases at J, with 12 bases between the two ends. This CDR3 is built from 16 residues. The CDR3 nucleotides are TGCGCCAGCAGCTTGGTCGACAGGAATTTGAACACTGAAGCTTTCTTT. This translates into CASSLVDRNLNTEAFF.

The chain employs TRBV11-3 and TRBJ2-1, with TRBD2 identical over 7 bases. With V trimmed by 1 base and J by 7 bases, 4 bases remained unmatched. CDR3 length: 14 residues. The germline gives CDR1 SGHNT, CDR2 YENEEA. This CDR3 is CASSLAGGGNEQFF. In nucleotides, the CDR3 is TGTGCCAGCAGCTTAGCGGGAGGAGGAAATGAGCAGTTCTTC.

The CDR3 protein is CASSRGSSYEQYF. The CDR3 DNA reads TGTGCCAGCTCACGAGGGAGTTCCTACGAGCAGTACTTC. The V and J genes are TRBV18 and TRBJ2-7; possibly TRBD2 for D (5 bases). V lost 4 bases and J lost 1, with 8 bases in between. The germline V gene has CDR1 KGHSH and CDR2 LQKENI. The CDR3 is made up of 13 amino acids. The complete variable domain, with remaining parts taken from reference TRBV18 and TRBJ2-7, reads NAGVMQNPRHLVRRRGQEARLRCSPMKGHSHVYWYRQLPEEGLKFMVYLQKENIIDESGMPKERFSAEFPKEGPSILRIQQVVRGDSAAYFCASSRGSSYEQYFGPGTRLTVT.

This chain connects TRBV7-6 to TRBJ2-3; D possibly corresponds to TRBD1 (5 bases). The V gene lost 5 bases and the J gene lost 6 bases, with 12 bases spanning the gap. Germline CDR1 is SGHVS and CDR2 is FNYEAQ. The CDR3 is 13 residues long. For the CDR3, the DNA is TGTGCCAGCAGCGCCAGGGCTGGGGATACGCAGTATTTT. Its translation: CASSARAGDTQYF. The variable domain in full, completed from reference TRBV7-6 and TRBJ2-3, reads GAGVSQSPRYKVTKRGQDVALRCDPISGHVSLYWYRQALGQGPEFLTYFNYEAQQDKSGLPNDRFSAERPEGSISTLTIQRTEQRDSAMYRCASSARAGDTQYFGPGTRLTVL.

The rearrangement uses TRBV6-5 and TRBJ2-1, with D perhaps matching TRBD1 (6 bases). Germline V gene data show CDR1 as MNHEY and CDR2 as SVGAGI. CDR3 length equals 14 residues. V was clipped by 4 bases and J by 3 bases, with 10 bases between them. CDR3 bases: TGTGCCAGCAGTTCCCCGACAGGCTACAATGAGCAGTTCTTC. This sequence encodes CASSSPTGYNEQFF.

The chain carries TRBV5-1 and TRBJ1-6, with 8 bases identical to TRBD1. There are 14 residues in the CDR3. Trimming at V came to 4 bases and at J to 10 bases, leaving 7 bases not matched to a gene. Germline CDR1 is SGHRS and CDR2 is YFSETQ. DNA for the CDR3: TGCGCCAGCAGCCCGGGACAGGCCTTGTCACCCCTCCACTTT. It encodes CASSPGQALSPLHF.

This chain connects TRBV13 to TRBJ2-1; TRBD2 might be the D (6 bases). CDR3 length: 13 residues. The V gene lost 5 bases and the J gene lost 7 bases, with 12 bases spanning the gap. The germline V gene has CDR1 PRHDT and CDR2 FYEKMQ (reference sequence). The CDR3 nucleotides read TGTGCCAGCAGCAAAAGACTAGTGAATGAGCAGTTCTTC. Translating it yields CASSKRLVNEQFF.

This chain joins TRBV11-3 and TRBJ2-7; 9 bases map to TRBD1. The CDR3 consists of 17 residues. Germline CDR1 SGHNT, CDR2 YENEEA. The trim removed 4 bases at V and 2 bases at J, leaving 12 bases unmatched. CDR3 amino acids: CASSSERTGTGTYEQYF. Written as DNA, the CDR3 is TGTGCCAGCAGCTCAGAGAGAACCGGGACAGGGACCTACGAGCAGTACTTC.

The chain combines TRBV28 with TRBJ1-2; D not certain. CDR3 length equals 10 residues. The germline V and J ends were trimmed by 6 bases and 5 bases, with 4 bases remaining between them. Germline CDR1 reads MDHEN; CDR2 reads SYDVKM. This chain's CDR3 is CASSGYGYTF. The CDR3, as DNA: TGTGCCAGCAGCGGGTATGGCTACACCTTC.

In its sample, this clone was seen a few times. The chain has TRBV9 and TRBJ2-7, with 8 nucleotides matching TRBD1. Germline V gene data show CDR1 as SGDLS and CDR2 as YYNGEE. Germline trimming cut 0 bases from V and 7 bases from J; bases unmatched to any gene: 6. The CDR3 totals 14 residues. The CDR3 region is CASSVEDRAQEQYF. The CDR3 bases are TGTGCCAGCAGCGTAGAGGACAGGGCTCAAGAGCAGTACTTC.

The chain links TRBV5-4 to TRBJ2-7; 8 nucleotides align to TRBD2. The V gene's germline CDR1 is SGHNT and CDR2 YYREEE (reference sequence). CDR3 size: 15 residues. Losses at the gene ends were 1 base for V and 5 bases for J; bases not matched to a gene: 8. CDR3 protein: CASSLPGLAPHEQYF. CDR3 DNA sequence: TGTGCCAGCAGCTTGCCCGGACTAGCTCCCCACGAGCAGTACTTC.

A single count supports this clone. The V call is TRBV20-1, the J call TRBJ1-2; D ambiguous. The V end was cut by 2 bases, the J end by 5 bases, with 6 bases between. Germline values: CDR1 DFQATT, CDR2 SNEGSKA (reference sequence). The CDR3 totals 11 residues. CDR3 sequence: CSARLEYGYTF. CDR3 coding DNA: TGCAGTGCTAGACTGGAGTATGGCTACACCTTC.

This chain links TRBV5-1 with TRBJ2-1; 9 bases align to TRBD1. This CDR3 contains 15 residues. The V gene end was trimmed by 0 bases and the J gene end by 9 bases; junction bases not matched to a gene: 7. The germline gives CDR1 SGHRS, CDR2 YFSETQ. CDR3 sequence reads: CASSLGGTGSGEQFF. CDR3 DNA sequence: TGCGCCAGCAGCTTGGGAGGGACAGGGTCCGGTGAGCAGTTCTTC.

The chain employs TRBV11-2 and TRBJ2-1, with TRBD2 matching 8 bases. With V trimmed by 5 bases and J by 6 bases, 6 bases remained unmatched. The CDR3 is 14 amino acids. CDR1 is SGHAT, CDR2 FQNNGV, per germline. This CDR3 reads CASSGAGGFNEQFF. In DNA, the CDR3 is TGTGCCAGCAGCGGGGCGGGAGGCTTCAATGAGCAGTTCTTC.

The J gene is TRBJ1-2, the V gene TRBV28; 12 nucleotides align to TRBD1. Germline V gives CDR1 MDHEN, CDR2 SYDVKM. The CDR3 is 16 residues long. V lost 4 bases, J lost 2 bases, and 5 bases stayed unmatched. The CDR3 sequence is CASSSGTGGLNYGYTF. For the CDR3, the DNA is TGTGCCAGCAGTTCCGGGACAGGGGGCCTAAACTATGGCTACACCTTC.

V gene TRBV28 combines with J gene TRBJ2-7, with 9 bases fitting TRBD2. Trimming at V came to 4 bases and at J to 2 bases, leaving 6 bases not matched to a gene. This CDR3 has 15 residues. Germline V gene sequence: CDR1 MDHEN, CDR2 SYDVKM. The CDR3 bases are TGTGCCAGCAGTTCCCAGACTAGCGGTACCTACGAGCAGTACTTC. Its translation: CASSSQTSGTYEQYF. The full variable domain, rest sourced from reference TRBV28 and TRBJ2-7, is DVKVTQSSRYLVKRTGEKVFLECVQDMDHENMFWYRQDPGLGLRLIYFSYDVKMKEKGDIPEGYSVSREKKERFSLILESASTNQTSMYLCASSSQTSGTYEQYFGPGTRLTVT.

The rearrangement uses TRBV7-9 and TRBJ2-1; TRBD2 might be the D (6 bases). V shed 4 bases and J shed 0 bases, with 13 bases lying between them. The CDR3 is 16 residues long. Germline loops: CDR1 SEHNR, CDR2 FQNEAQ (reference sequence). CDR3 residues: CASSYTLGSSYNEQFF. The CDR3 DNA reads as TGTGCCAGCAGCTACACCCTCGGGAGCTCCTACAATGAGCAGTTCTTC.

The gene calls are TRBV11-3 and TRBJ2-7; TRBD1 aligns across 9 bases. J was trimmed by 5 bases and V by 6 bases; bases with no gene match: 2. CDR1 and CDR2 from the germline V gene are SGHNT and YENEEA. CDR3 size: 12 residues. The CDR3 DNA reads TGTGCCAGCAGTCGACAGGGGGACGAGCAGTACTTC. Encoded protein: CASSRQGDEQYF.

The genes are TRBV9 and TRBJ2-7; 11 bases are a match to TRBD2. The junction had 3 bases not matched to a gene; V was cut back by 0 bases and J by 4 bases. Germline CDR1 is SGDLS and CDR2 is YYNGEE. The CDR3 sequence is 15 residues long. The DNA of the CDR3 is TGTGCCAGCAGCGTAGGATTAGCGGGAGGGTACGAGCAGTACTTC. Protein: CASSVGLAGGYEQYF. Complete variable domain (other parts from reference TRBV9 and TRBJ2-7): DSGVTQTPKHLITATGQRVTLRCSPRSGDLSVYWYQQSLDQGLQFLIQYYNGEERAKGNILERFSAQQFPDLHSELNLSSLELGDSALYFCASSVGLAGGYEQYFGPGTRLTVT.

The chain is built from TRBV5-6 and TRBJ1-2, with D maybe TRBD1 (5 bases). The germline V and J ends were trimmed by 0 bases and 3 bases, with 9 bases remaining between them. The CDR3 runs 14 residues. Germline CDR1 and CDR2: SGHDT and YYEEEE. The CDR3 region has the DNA TGTGCCAGCAGCTTGGGCAGGGAATACTATGGCTACACCTTC. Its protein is CASSLGREYYGYTF. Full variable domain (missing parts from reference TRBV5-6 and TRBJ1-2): DAGVTQSPTHLIKTRGQQVTLRCSPKSGHDTVSWYQQALGQGPQFIFQYYEEEERQRGNFPDRFSGHQFPNYSSELNVNALLLGDSALYLCASSLGREYYGYTFGSGTRLTVV.

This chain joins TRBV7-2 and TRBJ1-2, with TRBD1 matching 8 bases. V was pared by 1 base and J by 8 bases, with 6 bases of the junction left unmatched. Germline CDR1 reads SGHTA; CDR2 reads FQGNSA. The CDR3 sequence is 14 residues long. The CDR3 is CASSLGGQGAGYTF. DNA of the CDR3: TGTGCCAGCAGCTTAGGTGGGCAGGGGGCCGGCTACACCTTC. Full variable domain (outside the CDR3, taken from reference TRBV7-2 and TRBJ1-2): GAGVSQSPSNKVTEKGKDVELRCDPISGHTALYWYRQSLGQGLEFLIYFQGNSAPDKSGLPSDRFSAERTGGSVSTLTIQRTQQEDSAVYLCASSLGGQGAGYTFGSGTRLTVV.

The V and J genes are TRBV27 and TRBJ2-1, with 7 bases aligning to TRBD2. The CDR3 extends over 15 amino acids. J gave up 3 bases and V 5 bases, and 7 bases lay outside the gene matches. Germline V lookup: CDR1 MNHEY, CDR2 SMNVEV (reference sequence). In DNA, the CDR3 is TGTGCCAGCAGTATACCTAGCGGTGGCTACAATGAGCAGTTCTTC. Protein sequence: CASSIPSGGYNEQFF.

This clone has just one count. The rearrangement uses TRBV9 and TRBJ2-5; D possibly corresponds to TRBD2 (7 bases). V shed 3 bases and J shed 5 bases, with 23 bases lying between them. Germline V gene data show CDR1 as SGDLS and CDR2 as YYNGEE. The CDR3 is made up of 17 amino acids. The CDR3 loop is CASSAALGGPGGETQYF. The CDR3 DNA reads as TGTGCCAGCAGCGCCGCACTCGGGGGGCCCGGCGGGGAGACCCAGTACTTC.